The clone carrying this T cell receptor beta chain was recorded a few times. The data stem from a study of blood T cell repertoires in COVID-19. Study overall: The cDNA or gDNA used as material had been derived from T cells, B-cell-depleted T cells, or PBMCs.

Some clones are missing from TCRdb's copy, which holds only in-frame ones; the method was immunoSEQ multiplex PCR. This table has roughly 250,000 clones, 82% appearing once. CDR3 size: 14 residues. With 3 bases removed from V and 2 bases from J, the gap between germline ends came to 8 bases. The germline V gene encodes CDR1 SGHTA and CDR2 FQGNSA. The sequenced sample consisted of peripheral blood. The TCR sequence derives from a woman in her 70s with acute or convalescent COVID-19. The V and J genes are TRBV7-2 and TRBJ1-5, with D possibly being TRBD1 (5 bases). Here the CDR3 DNA reads TGTGCCAGCAGCTTGCGGGGGGGCAATCAGCCCCAGCATTTT. Protein: CASSLRGGNQPQHF.